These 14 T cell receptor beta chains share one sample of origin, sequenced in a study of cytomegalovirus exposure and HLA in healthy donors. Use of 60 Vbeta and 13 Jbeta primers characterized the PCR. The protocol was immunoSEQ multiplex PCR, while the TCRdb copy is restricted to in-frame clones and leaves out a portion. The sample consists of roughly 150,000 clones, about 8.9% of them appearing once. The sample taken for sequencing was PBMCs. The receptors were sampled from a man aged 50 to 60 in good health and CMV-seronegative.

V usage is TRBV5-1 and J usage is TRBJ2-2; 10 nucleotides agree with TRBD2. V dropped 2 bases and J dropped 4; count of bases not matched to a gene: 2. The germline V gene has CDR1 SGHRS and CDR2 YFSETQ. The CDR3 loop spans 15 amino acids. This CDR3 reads CASSFSGGSTGELFF. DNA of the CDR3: TGCGCCAGCAGCTTTAGCGGGGGGAGCACCGGGGAGCTGTTTTTT.

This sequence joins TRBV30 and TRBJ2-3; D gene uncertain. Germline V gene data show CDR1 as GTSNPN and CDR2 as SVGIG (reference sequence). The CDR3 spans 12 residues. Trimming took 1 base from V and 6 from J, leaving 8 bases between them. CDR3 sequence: CAWSEFGDTQYF. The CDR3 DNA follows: TGTGCCTGGAGTGAATTCGGGGATACGCAGTATTTT.

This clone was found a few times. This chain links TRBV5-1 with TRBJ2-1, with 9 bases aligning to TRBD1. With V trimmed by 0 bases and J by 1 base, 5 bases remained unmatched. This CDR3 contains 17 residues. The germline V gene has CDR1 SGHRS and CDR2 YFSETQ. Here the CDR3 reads CASSLGGTGKSYNEQFF. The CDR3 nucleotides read TGCGCCAGCAGCTTGGGGGGGACAGGGAAATCCTACAATGAGCAGTTCTTC. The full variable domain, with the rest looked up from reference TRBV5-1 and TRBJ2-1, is KAGVTQTPRYLIKTRGQQVTLSCSPISGHRSVSWYQQTPGQGLQFLFEYFSETQRNKGNFPGRFSGRQFSNSRSEMNVSTLELGDSALYLCASSLGGTGKSYNEQFFGPGTRLTVL.

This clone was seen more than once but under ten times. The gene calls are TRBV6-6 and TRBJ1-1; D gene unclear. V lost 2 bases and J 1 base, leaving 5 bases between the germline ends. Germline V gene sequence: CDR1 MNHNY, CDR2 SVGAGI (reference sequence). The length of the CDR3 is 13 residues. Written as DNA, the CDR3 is TGTGCCAGCAGTTACGGCCCGAACACTGAAGCTTTCTTT. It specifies CASSYGPNTEAFF.

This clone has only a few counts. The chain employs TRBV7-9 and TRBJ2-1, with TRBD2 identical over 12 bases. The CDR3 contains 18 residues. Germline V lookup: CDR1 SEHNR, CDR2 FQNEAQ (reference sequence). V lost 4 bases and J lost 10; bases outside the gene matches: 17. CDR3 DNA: TGTGCCAGCAGCTCATCCCATCTGACTAGCGGGAGCGGGTCGGAGCAGTTCTTC. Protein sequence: CASSSSHLTSGSGSEQFF.

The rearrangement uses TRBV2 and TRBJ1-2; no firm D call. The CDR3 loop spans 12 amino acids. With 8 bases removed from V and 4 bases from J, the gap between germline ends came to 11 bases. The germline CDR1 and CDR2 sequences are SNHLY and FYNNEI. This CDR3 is CASGQVGYGYTF. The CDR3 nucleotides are TGTGCCAGCGGGCAGGTGGGCTATGGCTACACCTTC.

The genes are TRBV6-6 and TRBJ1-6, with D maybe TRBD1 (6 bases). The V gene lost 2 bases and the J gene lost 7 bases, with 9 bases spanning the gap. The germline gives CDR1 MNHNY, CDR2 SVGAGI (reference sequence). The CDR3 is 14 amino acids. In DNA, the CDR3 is TGTGCCAGCAGTTACGAAGGGGGAAATTCACCCCTCCACTTT. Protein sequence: CASSYEGGNSPLHF.

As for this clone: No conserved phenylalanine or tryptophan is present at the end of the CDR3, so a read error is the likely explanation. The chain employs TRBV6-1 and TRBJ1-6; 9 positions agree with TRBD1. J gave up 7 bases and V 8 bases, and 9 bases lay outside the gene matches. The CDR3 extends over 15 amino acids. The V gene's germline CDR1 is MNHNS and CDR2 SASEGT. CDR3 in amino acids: CASFRGQGTNSPLHV. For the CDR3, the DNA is TGTGCCAGCTTTAGGGGACAGGGAACAAATTCACCCCTCCACGTT.

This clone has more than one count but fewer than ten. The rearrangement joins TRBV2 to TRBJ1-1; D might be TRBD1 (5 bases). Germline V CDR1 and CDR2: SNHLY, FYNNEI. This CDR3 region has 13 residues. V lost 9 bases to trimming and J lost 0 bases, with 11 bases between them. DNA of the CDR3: TGTGCCAGTACGGGACTCTTGAACACTGAAGCTTTCTTT. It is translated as CASTGLLNTEAFF.

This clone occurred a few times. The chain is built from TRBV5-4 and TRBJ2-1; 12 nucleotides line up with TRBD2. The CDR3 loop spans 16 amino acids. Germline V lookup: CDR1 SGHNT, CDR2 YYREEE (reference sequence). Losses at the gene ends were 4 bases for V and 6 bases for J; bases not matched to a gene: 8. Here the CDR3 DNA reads TGTGCCAGCAGCCCCCCACTAGCGGGGGGACGCAATGAGCAGTTCTTC. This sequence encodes CASSPPLAGGRNEQFF.

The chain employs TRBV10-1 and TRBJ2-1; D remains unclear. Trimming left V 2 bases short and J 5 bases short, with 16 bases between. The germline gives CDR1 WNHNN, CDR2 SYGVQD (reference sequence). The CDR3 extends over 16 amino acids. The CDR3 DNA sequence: TGCGCCAGCAGTGAGGTGGGCCCTACCTGGGACAATGAGCAGTTCTTC. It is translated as CASSEVGPTWDNEQFF.

As DNA, the CDR3 is TGTGCCAGTAGTATCTTACGGGAGAGCTCCTACGAGCAGTACTTC. This encodes CASSILRESSYEQYF. This sequence joins TRBV19 and TRBJ2-7, with D perhaps matching TRBD2 (6 bases). Germline CDR1 LNHDA, CDR2 SQIVND (reference sequence). V dropped 3 bases and J dropped 0 bases, with 12 bases sitting between them. The CDR3 spans 15 residues.

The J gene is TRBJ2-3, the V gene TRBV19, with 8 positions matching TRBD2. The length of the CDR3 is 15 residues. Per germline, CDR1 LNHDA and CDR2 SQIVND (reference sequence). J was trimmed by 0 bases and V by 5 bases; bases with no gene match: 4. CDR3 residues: CASSPLAGSTDTQYF. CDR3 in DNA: TGTGCCAGTAGTCCTTTAGCGGGGAGCACAGATACGCAGTATTTT.

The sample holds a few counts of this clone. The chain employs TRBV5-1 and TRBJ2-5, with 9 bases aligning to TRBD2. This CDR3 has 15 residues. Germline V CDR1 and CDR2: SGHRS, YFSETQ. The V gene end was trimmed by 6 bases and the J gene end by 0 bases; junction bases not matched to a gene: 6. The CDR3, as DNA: TGCGCCAGCAAGAAGGCTAGCGGGAACCAAGAGACCCAGTACTTC. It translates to CASKKASGNQETQYF.